This T cell receptor beta chain was recorded in a study of CD8+CD57+ T cells in acquired aplastic anemia. Study at large: Each DNA sample taken from sorted CD4+ and CD8+ cells came to approximately 3.3 ug on average. Reads per healthy sample averaged roughly 10 million (CD4+) and 11 million to 12 million (CD8+).

Germline V gene lookup returns CDR1 SQVTM and CDR2 ANQGSEA. Germline trimming cut 6 bases from V and 0 bases from J; bases unmatched to any gene: 5. The CDR3 has 14 amino acids. Study-level findings and limits: Both patients and controls carried the same twenty-nine CD8+ CDR3 sequences. Between the patient and control groups, CD8+ Simpson's diversity did not differ significantly.

As for this clonotype: Its specificity is not known.

It was genomic DNA that served as the template for profiling TCR beta VDJ and CDR3. TCRdb recomputed calls from the reads with MiXCR, one row per CDR3 protein. Of around 150,000 distinct CDR3 sequences in the sample, 41% were seen once. Material: sorted CD4+, CD8+, or CD8+CD57+ T cells (not recorded which) from PBMCs. The source is a human donor in good health, serving as a control. The V call is TRBV29-1, the J call TRBJ1-2; TRBD1 aligns across 9 bases. CDR3 bases: TGCAGCGTACGTACAGGGGGCTCTAACTATGGCTACACCTTC. Protein: CSVRTGGSNYGYTF.